Following are 26 T cell receptor beta chains from one sample sequenced in a study of blood T cell repertoires in COVID-19. Only in-frame clones appear in the TCRdb table, and some are missing; sequencing was by immunoSEQ multiplex PCR. The table shows about 120,000 clones, with about 88% occurring only once. Sample: peripheral blood. The receptors were sampled from a woman aged 80 or over with acute or convalescent COVID-19.

CDR3 coding DNA: TGCGCCAGCAGCTGGACTAGCGGGGTGGACGAGCAGTACTTC. Protein product: CASSWTSGVDEQYF. This rearrangement joins TRBV5-1 to TRBJ2-7; 12 bases fit TRBD2. Germline loops: CDR1 SGHRS, CDR2 YFSETQ. CDR3 length: 14 residues. The V and J ends lost 3 bases and 5 bases, in that order; junction bases with no gene match: 3.

The chain carries TRBV10-3 and TRBJ2-1; unclear D gene. The CDR3 totals 14 residues. V lost 1 base and J lost 3, with 7 bases in between. Per the germline V gene, CDR1 is ENHRY and CDR2 is SYGVKD. DNA for the CDR3: TGTGCCATCAGTGAGTACACCCGCTACAATGAGCAGTTCTTC. Its protein product is CAISEYTRYNEQFF.

This chain links TRBV7-9 with TRBJ2-5; TRBD2 matches at 14 bases. The CDR3 has 16 amino acids. Germline V gene lookup returns CDR1 SEHNR and CDR2 FQNEAQ (reference sequence). V lost 1 base and J lost 4; bases outside the gene matches: 2. Here the CDR3 reads CASSLGTSGGRETQYF. In DNA form, the CDR3 reads TGTGCCAGCAGCTTAGGGACTAGCGGGGGGAGAGAGACCCAGTACTTC.

This chain uses TRBV7-8 with TRBJ1-1; D gene unclear. The CDR3 runs to 15 residues. Per germline, CDR1 SGHVS and CDR2 FQNEAQ. Trimming shortened V by 4 bases and J by 2 bases, and 14 bases separated the two germline ends. The CDR3 sequence is CASSSARTGNTEAFF. In DNA form, the CDR3 reads TGTGCCAGCAGCTCAGCCCGGACGGGAAACACTGAAGCTTTCTTT.

This chain uses TRBV28 with TRBJ2-3; TRBD1 aligns across 10 bases. CDR1 and CDR2 from the germline V gene are MDHEN and SYDVKM. CDR3 size: 13 residues. With V trimmed by 8 bases and J by 3 bases, 2 bases remained unmatched. CDR3 in amino acids: CASRTGGTDTQYF. In DNA, the CDR3 is TGTGCCAGCCGGACAGGGGGGACAGATACGCAGTATTTT.

The V gene is TRBV5-4, the J gene TRBJ2-1, with 13 bases fitting TRBD2. V was clipped by 0 bases and J by 10 bases; unmatched bases: 7. Germline CDR1 is SGHNT and CDR2 is YYREEE (reference sequence). This CDR3 comprises 16 residues. The CDR3 DNA follows: TGTGCCAGCAGCTTGGGGACTAGCGGGGGCCGGGGGGAGCAGTTCTTC. This sequence encodes CASSLGTSGGRGEQFF.

The V and J genes are TRBV2 and TRBJ2-5, with TRBD2 as a possible D gene (5 bases). V was trimmed by 6 bases and J by 5 bases, leaving 13 bases between them. Germline V gene data show CDR1 as SNHLY and CDR2 as FYNNEI. This CDR3 is built from 13 residues. The CDR3 DNA sequence: TGTGCCAGCAGGAGGGAACGTATGGAGACCCAGTACTTC. This sequence encodes CASRRERMETQYF.

V and J are TRBV5-5 and TRBJ1-4; 7 bases match TRBD1. This CDR3 has 16 amino acids. V lost 0 bases to trimming and J lost 0 bases; unmatched junction nucleotides: 2. Germline CDR1 reads SGHKS; CDR2 reads YYEKEE (reference sequence). The CDR3 DNA sequence: TGTGCCAGCAGCTTGGTGGGGACAGCAACTAATGAAAAACTGTTTTTT. Translated: CASSLVGTATNEKLFF.

The genes are TRBV6-1 and TRBJ1-1; perhaps TRBD1 as D (6 bases). The CDR3 covers 13 residues. The germline V gene has CDR1 MNHNS and CDR2 SASEGT. Trimming pared 3 bases from V and 4 bases from J, leaving 9 bases between. CDR3 sequence: CASSDHRATEAFF. The DNA for the CDR3 is TGTGCCAGCAGTGACCACAGGGCCACTGAAGCTTTCTTT.

This rearrangement joins TRBV12-3 or TRBV12-4 to TRBJ2-7, with D possibly TRBD2 on 6 matching bases. The CDR3 runs to 12 residues. With 6 bases removed from V and 3 bases from J, the gap between germline ends came to 9 bases. The CDR3 nucleotides read TGTGCCAGCAGACGCGGGGACTACGAGCAGTACTTC. This sequence encodes CASRRGDYEQYF.

The gene calls are TRBV18 and TRBJ2-3; possibly TRBD2 for D (5 bases). Trimming removed 6 bases from V and 2 bases from J, with 12 bases in between. The CDR3 runs 14 residues. CDR1 is KGHSH, CDR2 LQKENI, per germline. CDR3 sequence reads: CASSRAVTTDTQYF. DNA for the CDR3: TGTGCCAGCTCGAGGGCCGTGACCACAGATACGCAGTATTTT.

Comment on this clone: The junction departs from germline at one end; a sequencing error may be responsible. The rearrangement links TRBV18 to TRBJ1-4, with D unresolved. The CDR3 contains 14 residues. Germline CDR1 reads KGHSH; CDR2 reads LQKENI. CDR3 in DNA: TGTGCCAGTTCACCACGGCAGACTAATGAAAAACTGTTTTTT. The encoded protein is CASSPRQTNEKLFF.

The rearrangement joins TRBV15 to TRBJ2-3, with TRBD2 as a possible D gene (6 bases). The CDR3 consists of 14 residues. The ends were cut back, 1 base at V and 4 bases at J, with 9 bases in the middle. Germline V gene sequence: CDR1 LNHNV, CDR2 YYDKDF (reference sequence). The CDR3 loop reads CATSRVSGADTQYF. DNA for the CDR3: TGTGCCACCAGCAGAGTCTCGGGGGCAGATACGCAGTATTTT.

A few counts support this clone. The chain is built from TRBV10-1 and TRBJ2-1, with a weak D call TRBD2 (5 bases). Germline CDR1 reads WNHNN; CDR2 reads SYGVQD (reference sequence). The germline V and J ends were trimmed by 3 bases and 0 bases, with 9 bases remaining between them. The CDR3 has 15 residues. CDR3 nucleotides: TGCGCCAGCAGTGACCGTAGCGTCTCCTACAATGAGCAGTTCTTC. Amino acid sequence: CASSDRSVSYNEQFF.

The chain joins TRBV7-8 to TRBJ1-6; TRBD1 is a possible D gene (6 bases). CDR1 and CDR2 from the germline V gene are SGHVS and FQNEAQ. The length of the CDR3 is 14 residues. Trimming cost V 5 bases and J 13 bases, with 18 bases left between them. CDR3 nucleotides: TGTGCCAGCAGCATAGTAAAACAGGGTGCGCCCCTCCACTTT. This gives the protein CASSIVKQGAPLHF.

V is TRBV9 and J is TRBJ1-2; D is unresolved. V lost 0 bases and J 2 bases, leaving 8 bases between the germline ends. Per the germline V gene, CDR1 is SGDLS and CDR2 is YYNGEE. This CDR3 has 14 residues. CDR3 loop: CASSVDSVNYGYTF. CDR3 DNA sequence: TGTGCCAGCAGCGTAGATTCAGTGAACTATGGCTACACCTTC.

J is TRBJ2-7 and V is TRBV7-2; no firm D call. The CDR3 totals 14 residues. Germline lookup yields CDR1 SGHTA and CDR2 FQGNSA. Trimming removed 0 bases at V and 1 base at J, with 7 bases between. The CDR3 sequence is CASSLAPGSYEQYF. The CDR3 nucleotides are TGTGCCAGCAGCTTAGCGCCAGGTTCCTACGAGCAGTACTTC.

V gene TRBV24-1 combines with J gene TRBJ2-5, with TRBD2 identical over 8 bases. The length of the CDR3 is 15 residues. Germline lookup yields CDR1 KGHDR and CDR2 SFDVKD. The junction had 10 bases not matched to a gene; V was cut back by 6 bases and J by 5 bases. The chain's CDR3 is CATSRSGGSGETQYF. CDR3 sequence (DNA): TGTGCCACCAGTCGCAGCGGGGGCTCGGGGGAGACCCAGTACTTC.

Here the CDR3 DNA reads TGCGCCAGCAGCGTGACAGGGATAGGAGGCTACACCTTC. Its protein is CASSVTGIGGYTF. The chain carries TRBV5-1 and TRBJ1-2; 7 bases align to TRBD1. This CDR3 has 13 residues. Germline assignment: CDR1 SGHRS and CDR2 YFSETQ. Unmatched junction bases numbered 8, after V lost 4 bases and J lost 8 bases. Drawing the rest from reference TRBV5-1 and TRBJ1-2, the complete variable domain is KAGVTQTPRYLIKTRGQQVTLSCSPISGHRSVSWYQQTPGQGLQFLFEYFSETQRNKGNFPGRFSGRQFSNSRSEMNVSTLELGDSALYLCASSVTGIGGYTFGSGTRLTVV.

The chain couples TRBV5-1 to TRBJ2-2; 11 bases are a match to TRBD2. This CDR3 comprises 17 residues. Germline CDR1 reads SGHRS; CDR2 reads YFSETQ. V lost 0 bases and J lost 2; bases outside the gene matches: 3. The CDR3, as DNA: TGCGCCAGCAGCTTGGGCACTAGCGGGGGAAACACCGGGGAGCTGTTTTTT. Its protein product is CASSLGTSGGNTGELFF.

The chain recombines TRBV4-3 with TRBJ1-1; possible D gene TRBD1, 5 bases. The germline gives CDR1 LGHNA, CDR2 YSLEER. Trimming pared 0 bases from V and 11 bases from J, leaving 13 bases between. The CDR3 consists of 13 residues. CDR3 sequence: CASSQDREGLAFF. The CDR3 DNA reads as TGCGCCAGCAGCCAAGACAGGGAGGGATTGGCTTTCTTT.

The chain has TRBV27 and TRBJ2-7; TRBD2 matches at 13 bases. This CDR3 is built from 17 residues. Germline V lookup: CDR1 MNHEY, CDR2 SMNVEV (reference sequence). The trim removed 5 bases at V and 2 bases at J, leaving 9 bases unmatched. The CDR3 region has the DNA TGTGCCAGCAGTATTATTCGGACTAGCGGGAGAGCCTACGAGCAGTACTTC. This translates into CASSIIRTSGRAYEQYF.

This clone was detected only once. V usage is TRBV29-1 and J usage is TRBJ2-1; D possibly corresponds to TRBD2 (7 bases). The germline V gene has CDR1 SQVTM and CDR2 ANQGSEA. This CDR3 spans 13 amino acids. V lost 5 bases, J lost 5 bases, and 13 bases lay in between. CDR3 sequence: CSVRGAPHNEQFF. The CDR3 DNA is TGCAGCGTTCGGGGGGCACCTCACAATGAGCAGTTCTTC.

This clone occurred once. The chain has TRBV9 and TRBJ2-1, with 8 bases matching TRBD2. Losses at the gene ends were 0 bases for V and 9 bases for J; bases not matched to a gene: 5. The CDR3 is 14 residues long. The germline V gene encodes CDR1 SGDLS and CDR2 YYNGEE. DNA of the CDR3: TGTGCCAGCAGCGTAGTTAGCGGGGTAGGTGAGCAGTTCTTC. It is translated as CASSVVSGVGEQFF. The entire variable domain, with the rest obtained from reference TRBV9 and TRBJ2-1, is as follows: DSGVTQTPKHLITATGQRVTLRCSPRSGDLSVYWYQQSLDQGLQFLIQYYNGEERAKGNILERFSAQQFPDLHSELNLSSLELGDSALYFCASSVVSGVGEQFFGPGTRLTVL.

V usage is TRBV13 and J usage is TRBJ1-2; D might be TRBD1 (5 bases). The CDR3 length is 19 residues. The germline V gene has CDR1 PRHDT and CDR2 FYEKMQ (reference sequence). V shed 1 base and J shed 7 bases, with 28 bases lying between them. The CDR3 nucleotides are TGTGCCAGCAGCTTAGCTTCTCGTCTCGCAGGGCCTCCTTCACCTGGCTACACCTTC. Its translation: CASSLASRLAGPPSPGYTF.

V and J are TRBV4-3 and TRBJ2-1; 7 nucleotides agree with TRBD2. V shed 0 bases and J 4 bases; nucleotides not matched to a gene: 3. Per germline, CDR1 LGHNA and CDR2 YSLEER. This CDR3 is 15 amino acids long. CDR3 DNA: TGCGCCAGCAGCCAAGATAGGACTAGTTACAATGAGCAGTTCTTC. Translation gives CASSQDRTSYNEQFF.